A single sample is the source of the 20 T cell receptor beta chains below, sequenced in a study of OX40 agonist ivuxolimab in advanced cancers. Clones were sequenced by immunoSEQ multiplex PCR, and TCRdb holds only the in-frame ones, with some missing. This table has about 49,000 clones, about four fifths appearing once. The specimen was CD4+ or CD8+ T cells sorted from blood, collected in a trial of the OX40 agonist ivuxolimab. These receptors were collected from an adult with an advanced solid tumor such as melanoma, head and neck, liver or kidney cancer.

The chain has TRBV6-5 and TRBJ2-1; D is perhaps TRBD1 or TRBD2 (5 bases each). The CDR3 spans 14 residues. V lost 4 bases, J lost 5 bases, and 12 bases lay in between. From germline, CDR1 is MNHEY and CDR2 SVGAGI. CDR3 sequence reads: CASSLWGNHNEQFF. CDR3 bases: TGTGCCAGCAGTTTATGGGGGAACCACAATGAGCAGTTCTTC.

This chain links TRBV10-2 with TRBJ2-7; 12 bases line up with TRBD2. The CDR3 runs to 14 residues. CDR1 is WSHSY and CDR2 is SAAADI in the germline V gene. V gave up 4 bases and J gave up 4 bases; unmatched junction bases: 2. CDR3 protein: CASSGGLAGYEQYV. The CDR3 DNA reads as TGCGCCAGCAGTGGTGGACTAGCGGGGTACGAGCAGTACGTC.

This chain links TRBV9 with TRBJ2-7, with 7 bases aligning to TRBD1. The CDR3 is made up of 14 amino acids. V gave up 2 bases and J gave up 6 bases; unmatched junction bases: 8. Germline V gene lookup returns CDR1 SGDLS and CDR2 YYNGEE. The CDR3 sequence is CASSVEAGGSEQYF. As DNA, the CDR3 is TGTGCCAGCAGCGTTGAGGCAGGGGGTAGCGAGCAGTACTTC.

This clone was found a few times. V usage is TRBV5-6 and J usage is TRBJ1-1; no firm D call. The CDR3 runs to 17 residues. Trimming shortened V by 4 bases and J by 0 bases, and 19 bases separated the two germline ends. Germline CDR1 reads SGHDT; CDR2 reads YYEEEE. CDR3: CASSGVTSDLMNTEAFF. CDR3 in DNA: TGTGCCAGCAGCGGGGTCACTTCGGACCTCATGAACACTGAAGCTTTCTTT. Based on the CDR3 plus reference TRBV5-6 and TRBJ1-1, the full variable domain is DAGVTQSPTHLIKTRGQQVTLRCSPKSGHDTVSWYQQALGQGPQFIFQYYEEEERQRGNFPDRFSGHQFPNYSSELNVNALLLGDSALYLCASSGVTSDLMNTEAFFGQGTRLTVV.

This clone was counted only a few times. The V gene is TRBV7-2, the J gene TRBJ2-2, with 10 bases matching TRBD1. Germline CDR1 reads SGHTA; CDR2 reads FQGNSA. This CDR3 is 16 amino acids long. The V segment lost 4 bases and the J segment 1 base; nucleotides outside the gene matches: 3. The CDR3: CASSSGQGGNTGELFF. Here the CDR3 DNA reads TGTGCCAGCAGCTCAGGACAGGGGGGGAACACCGGGGAGCTGTTTTTT.

The V and J genes are TRBV5-6 and TRBJ1-1, with D hard to call. Trimming cost V 0 bases and J 5 bases, with 5 bases left between them. CDR1 SGHDT and CDR2 YYEEEE come from the germline V gene. This CDR3 region has 12 residues. The CDR3 spells CASSLGLTEAFF. DNA of the CDR3: TGTGCCAGCAGCTTGGGTTTAACTGAAGCTTTCTTT.

This clone ranks as medium-sized. The rearrangement links TRBV5-4 to TRBJ2-7; TRBD1 might be the D (5 bases). Looked up from germline, CDR1 is SGHNT and CDR2 is YYREEE (reference sequence). The CDR3 is made up of 14 amino acids. V lost 2 bases and J lost 4, with 13 bases in between. CDR3 DNA: TGTGCCAGCAGCTTAGGAGACAGTCCTTACGAGCAGTACTTC. Translating it yields CASSLGDSPYEQYF. The whole variable domain, filled in from reference TRBV5-4 and TRBJ2-7, reads ETGVTQSPTHLIKTRGQQVTLRCSSQSGHNTVSWYQQALGQGPQFIFQYYREEENGRGNFPPRFSGLQFPNYSSELNVNALELDDSALYLCASSLGDSPYEQYFGPGTRLTVT.

The chain employs TRBV2 and TRBJ2-7; D is possibly TRBD1 (6 bases). The CDR3 sequence is 14 residues long. V lost 7 bases and J lost 1, with 14 bases in between. Germline V gene data show CDR1 as SNHLY and CDR2 as FYNNEI. The CDR3 loop reads CASTPGQISYEQYF. In DNA, the CDR3 is TGTGCCAGCACCCCGGGACAAATTTCCTACGAGCAGTACTTC.

The genes are TRBV30 and TRBJ1-1; D remains unclear. Per germline, CDR1 GTSNPN and CDR2 SVGIG (reference sequence). The ends were cut back, 6 bases at V and 1 base at J, with 9 bases in the middle. This CDR3 spans 12 amino acids. The CDR3 loop reads CACSLTNTEAFF. The CDR3 nucleotides are TGTGCCTGCTCTCTTACGAACACTGAAGCTTTCTTT.

This chain links TRBV9 with TRBJ2-3; D is perhaps TRBD1 or TRBD2 (6 bases each). Trimming stripped 2 bases from V and 2 bases from J, with 12 bases between. Looked up from germline, CDR1 is SGDLS and CDR2 is YYNGEE. The CDR3 loop spans 15 amino acids. The CDR3 sequence: CASSVEGGLTDTQYF. CDR3 coding DNA: TGTGCCAGCAGCGTTGAAGGGGGACTCACAGATACGCAGTATTTT. The complete variable domain, with remaining parts taken from reference TRBV9 and TRBJ2-3, reads DSGVTQTPKHLITATGQRVTLRCSPRSGDLSVYWYQQSLDQGLQFLIQYYNGEERAKGNILERFSAQQFPDLHSELNLSSLELGDSALYFCASSVEGGLTDTQYFGPGTRLTVL.

The chain combines TRBV5-4 with TRBJ1-2, with unresolved D. Trimming removed 4 bases at V and 4 bases at J, with 17 bases between. Germline V gene lookup returns CDR1 SGHNT and CDR2 YYREEE (reference sequence). The CDR3 has 15 residues. The CDR3: CASSLRHGSGYGYTF. CDR3 coding DNA: TGTGCCAGCAGCCTCCGACACGGAAGCGGCTATGGCTACACCTTC.

The V gene is TRBV7-2, the J gene TRBJ1-1; tentative D call: TRBD1 (5 bases). This CDR3 has 18 amino acids. The germline CDR1 and CDR2 sequences are SGHTA and FQGNSA. The ends were cut back, 5 bases at V and 1 base at J, with 23 bases in the middle. This CDR3 reads CASSPQPGAIMKNTEAFF. The CDR3 nucleotides are TGTGCCAGCAGCCCTCAACCCGGGGCCATCATGAAGAACACTGAAGCTTTCTTT. Supplemented by reference TRBV7-2 and TRBJ1-1, the full variable domain reads GAGVSQSPSNKVTEKGKDVELRCDPISGHTALYWYRQSLGQGLEFLIYFQGNSAPDKSGLPSDRFSAERTGGSVSTLTIQRTQQEDSAVYLCASSPQPGAIMKNTEAFFGQGTRLTVV.

This chain joins TRBV10-3 and TRBJ2-7; 11 bases are a match to TRBD2. Unmatched junction bases numbered 14, after V lost 0 bases and J lost 4 bases. The germline V gene encodes CDR1 ENHRY and CDR2 SYGVKD. This CDR3 is built from 19 residues. Here the CDR3 reads CAISESVLVVLAGDYEQYV. The CDR3 DNA reads as TGTGCCATCAGTGAGTCAGTCTTGGTTGTACTAGCGGGGGATTACGAGCAGTACGTC.

The J gene is TRBJ2-2, the V gene TRBV28, with 7 nucleotides matching TRBD1. Germline V gene data show CDR1 as MDHEN and CDR2 as SYDVKM. CDR3 size: 15 residues. V lost 6 bases, J lost 4 bases, and 8 bases stayed unmatched. CDR3 coding DNA: TGTGCCAGCAGCGTGACCGGGACAGTCACCGGGGAGCTGTTTTTT. As protein: CASSVTGTVTGELFF.

The sample holds a few counts of this clone. V usage is TRBV4-1 and J usage is TRBJ2-2, with D possibly TRBD2 on 5 matching bases. Trimming removed 6 bases from V and 3 bases from J, with 17 bases in between. The CDR3 covers 16 residues. Germline-derived CDR1 and CDR2 are MGHRA and YSYEKL. DNA of the CDR3: TGCGCCAGCAGTTCCTCTGAGGGATGGGACACCGGGGAGCTGTTTTTT. Amino acid sequence: CASSSSEGWDTGELFF.

The rearrangement joins TRBV28 to TRBJ2-6; D remains ambiguous. This CDR3 is built from 13 residues. From germline, CDR1 is MDHEN and CDR2 SYDVKM. Trimming took off 8 bases at V and 0 bases at J, with 5 bases between the two ends. The CDR3 loop is CASGISGANVLTF. In DNA, the CDR3 is TGTGCCAGCGGGATCTCTGGGGCCAACGTCCTGACTTTC.

V gene TRBV6-5 combines with J gene TRBJ2-5; 9 nucleotides agree with TRBD1. Trimming removed 4 bases from V and 4 bases from J; junction bases left unmatched: 4. CDR1 and CDR2 (germline): MNHEY, SVGAGI. The CDR3 has 14 amino acids. CDR3: CASSFTGGVETQYF. The CDR3 DNA is TGTGCCAGCAGTTTTACAGGGGGCGTAGAGACCCAGTACTTC.

The rearrangement joins TRBV28 to TRBJ2-1, with 13 bases aligning to TRBD2. Germline assignment: CDR1 MDHEN and CDR2 SYDVKM. V lost 5 bases to trimming and J lost 2 bases; unmatched junction nucleotides: 6. The length of the CDR3 is 17 residues. The CDR3 region has the DNA TGTGCCAGCAGTCAACTGGGACTAGCGGGGACCTACAATGAGCAGTTCTTC. It yields the protein CASSQLGLAGTYNEQFF. Together with reference TRBV28 and TRBJ2-1, the CDR3 gives the full variable domain: DVKVTQSSRYLVKRTGEKVFLECVQDMDHENMFWYRQDPGLGLRLIYFSYDVKMKEKGDIPEGYSVSREKKERFSLILESASTNQTSMYLCASSQLGLAGTYNEQFFGPGTRLTVL.

This clone was seen only a few times. The chain recombines TRBV7-9 with TRBJ1-6; no definite D call. Germline assignment: CDR1 SEHNR and CDR2 FQNEAQ (reference sequence). V dropped 1 base and J dropped 8 bases, with 12 bases sitting between them. This CDR3 comprises 15 residues. The CDR3 sequence: CASSLVSGADSPLHF. As DNA, the CDR3 is TGTGCCAGCAGCTTAGTATCGGGAGCGGATTCACCCCTCCACTTT.

The genes are TRBV13 and TRBJ2-1, with unresolved D. Germline loops: CDR1 PRHDT, CDR2 FYEKMQ (reference sequence). V was trimmed by 5 bases and J by 8 bases, leaving 13 bases between them. The CDR3 consists of 13 residues. This CDR3 is CASSPPMLDEQFF. In DNA form, the CDR3 reads TGTGCCAGCAGCCCCCCCATGTTAGATGAGCAGTTCTTC.